Detailed here is one T cell receptor beta chain. CDR1 KGHSH and CDR2 LQKENI come from the germline V gene. The CDR3 length is 18 residues. The V and J ends lost 3 bases and 0 bases respectively, with 18 bases between them. The sample belongs to a study of cytomegalovirus exposure and HLA in healthy donors. On the study more broadly: When 350 to 500 donors were genotyped, approximately 80% of them were found to fall in the Caucasian-associated ancestry cluster.

The PCR contained 60 Vbeta and 13 Jbeta primers. The protocol was immunoSEQ multiplex PCR, while the TCRdb copy is restricted to in-frame clones and leaves out a portion. The sample consists of 90,000 to 120,000 clones, 65% to 80% of them appearing once. All the people who gave samples were healthy bone marrow donors. Sequenced material: PBMCs. J is TRBJ1-3 and V is TRBV18, with D tentatively TRBD1 (5 bases). The TCR originated in a woman between 45 and 65 years old in good health and CMV-seropositive. The DNA of the CDR3 is TGTGCCAGCTCACCGTTACCCACTGCAGGGATCTCTGGAAACACCATATATTTT. It is translated as CASSPLPTAGISGNTIYF. Full variable domain (missing parts from reference TRBV18 and TRBJ1-3): NAGVMQNPRHLVRRRGQEARLRCSPMKGHSHVYWYRQLPEEGLKFMVYLQKENIIDESGMPKERFSAEFPKEGPSILRIQQVVRGDSAAYFCASSPLPTAGISGNTIYFGEGSWLTVV.